This T cell receptor beta chain was captured in a study of blood T cell repertoires in COVID-19. Turning to the study itself: COVID-19 samples collected from the United States, Italy and Spain covered acute and convalescent phases. T cells, B-cell-depleted T cells, or PBMCs supplied cDNA or gDNA.

Authors' processing steps: Amplification from reference gene primers served as the basis for estimated nucleated cell counts. Sequencing was performed with immunoSEQ multiplex PCR; in TCRdb, only in-frame clones are kept and a portion is missing. That table furnishes V, J and clone size, whereas the DNA furnished D and trimming. The repertoire consists of some 150,000 clones, with about 85% occurring once and the leading ten covering approximately 0.63%. The sample consisted of peripheral blood. The TCR comes from a man in his fifties or sixties with COVID-19, enrolled during active disease.

As DNA, the CDR3 is TGCAGCGTTGCAGGGGGCTTCAATCAGCCCCAGCATTTT. Protein product: CSVAGGFNQPQHF. V is TRBV29-1 and J is TRBJ1-5; 8 positions agree with TRBD1. Germline CDR1 is SQVTM and CDR2 is ANQGSEA. The CDR3 sequence is 13 residues long. J lost 3 bases, V lost 4 bases, and 2 bases had no gene match.